One and the same sample provided the 10 T cell receptor beta chains below, sequenced in a study of control samples from healthy donors and cancer patients. TCRdb keeps only in-frame clones here, not all; method: immunoSEQ multiplex PCR. This sample yields around 160,000 clones, of which over 85% are seen a single time; under 7% belongs to the top ten. The specimen sequenced was blood. The source is a man younger than 30 in good health.

The chain joins TRBV27 to TRBJ2-2; 10 bases match TRBD2. This CDR3 is 16 amino acids long. J gave up 2 bases and V 5 bases, and 5 bases lay outside the gene matches. Germline V gene lookup returns CDR1 MNHEY and CDR2 SMNVEV (reference sequence). The CDR3 loop reads CASSHRLAGNTGELFF. CDR3 nucleotide sequence: TGTGCCAGCAGTCACCGACTAGCGGGTAACACCGGGGAGCTGTTTTTT.

The V gene is TRBV4-2, the J gene TRBJ2-1; 7 bases agree with TRBD2. The CDR3 sequence is 15 residues long. V was clipped by 1 base and J by 4 bases; unmatched bases: 4. Germline V gene sequence: CDR1 LGHNA, CDR2 YNFKEQ. This chain's CDR3 is CASSQARGSYNEQFF. The CDR3 region has the DNA TGTGCCAGCAGCCAAGCGCGCGGGAGTTACAATGAGCAGTTCTTC.

The genes are TRBV18 and TRBJ2-1, with 8 bases identical to TRBD1. Germline loops: CDR1 KGHSH, CDR2 LQKENI. V was pared by 4 bases and J by 7 bases, with 12 bases of the junction left unmatched. This CDR3 is 16 amino acids long. This chain's CDR3 is CASSRTRTGPINEQFF. DNA for the CDR3: TGTGCCAGCTCACGGACCCGGACAGGGCCAATAAATGAGCAGTTCTTC.

This clone appeared once. The chain uses TRBV2 and TRBJ1-1; D uncertain. Germline CDR1 SNHLY, CDR2 FYNNEI. V was clipped by 5 bases and J by 0 bases, with 7 bases between them. The length of the CDR3 is 13 residues. The CDR3 sequence: CASSYRMNTEAFF. The CDR3 nucleotides read TGTGCCAGCAGTTACCGGATGAACACTGAAGCTTTCTTT.

This CDR3 is CASSQLGGRAYEQYF. The CDR3 DNA reads TGTGCCAGCAGCCAACTGGGCGGGAGGGCCTACGAGCAGTACTTC. V and J are TRBV4-2 and TRBJ2-7; 9 positions agree with TRBD2. The CDR3 runs 15 residues. From germline, CDR1 is LGHNA and CDR2 YNFKEQ. The V segment lost 2 bases and the J segment 2 bases; nucleotides outside the gene matches: 4.

The chain has TRBV20-1 and TRBJ2-7; 7 positions agree with TRBD1. CDR1 and CDR2 (germline): DFQATT, SNEGSKA (reference sequence). The V segment lost 6 bases and the J segment 4 bases; nucleotides outside the gene matches: 3. The CDR3 covers 11 residues. The CDR3 DNA sequence: TGCAGTGCCCAGACAGGGTACGAGCAGTACTTC. Its protein product is CSAQTGYEQYF.

This clone was detected only once. CDR3 amino acids: CATSRARPGAEAFF. The CDR3 DNA reads as TGTGCCACCAGCAGAGCCAGGCCTGGGGCTGAAGCTTTCTTT. V usage is TRBV15 and J usage is TRBJ1-1; D remains unclear. This CDR3 region has 14 residues. The V gene lost 1 base and the J gene lost 6 bases, with 12 bases spanning the gap. Germline V CDR1 and CDR2: LNHNV, YYDKDF (reference sequence).

V gene TRBV20-1 combines with J gene TRBJ2-7, with D unclear. The CDR3 length is 13 residues. The germline CDR1 and CDR2 sequences are DFQATT and SNEGSKA (reference sequence). Trimming pared 3 bases from V and 4 bases from J, leaving 13 bases between. DNA of the CDR3: TGCAGTGCTAGTGGTGACGAGGTATACGAGCAGTACTTC. Protein sequence: CSASGDEVYEQYF.

The chain has TRBV10-3 and TRBJ1-6; no firm D call. The CDR3 spans 16 residues. The V and J ends lost 3 bases and 5 bases respectively, with 14 bases between them. Germline CDR1 is ENHRY and CDR2 is SYGVKD. CDR3: CAISDLSDNHNSPLHF. The CDR3 DNA is TGTGCCATCAGTGATCTGTCCGACAACCATAATTCACCCCTCCACTTT.

CDR3 DNA sequence: TGTGCCAGCTCATTCCGGGGGGTAACAGATACGCAGTATTTT. This sequence encodes CASSFRGVTDTQYF. The chain links TRBV18 to TRBJ2-3; 7 bases are shared with TRBD2. This CDR3 is 14 amino acids long. V lost 5 bases, J lost 3 bases, and 5 bases stayed unmatched. Per the germline V gene, CDR1 is KGHSH and CDR2 is LQKENI.